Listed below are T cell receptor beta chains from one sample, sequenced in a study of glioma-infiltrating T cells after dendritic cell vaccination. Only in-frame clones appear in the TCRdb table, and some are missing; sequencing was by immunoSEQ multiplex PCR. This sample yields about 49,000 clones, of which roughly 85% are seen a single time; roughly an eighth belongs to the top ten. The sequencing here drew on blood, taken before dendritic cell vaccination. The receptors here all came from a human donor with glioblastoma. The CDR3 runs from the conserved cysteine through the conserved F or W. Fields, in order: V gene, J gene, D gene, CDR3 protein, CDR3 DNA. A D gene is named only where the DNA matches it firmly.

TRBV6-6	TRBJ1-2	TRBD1	CASIKQGARHGYTF	TGTGCCAGCATTAAACAGGGGGCCCGTCATGGCTACACCTTC
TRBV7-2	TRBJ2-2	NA	CASSLRLLTRGELFF	TGTGCCAGCAGCCTAAGACTACTTACCCGGGGGGAGCTGTTTTTT
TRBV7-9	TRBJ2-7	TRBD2	CASSLSGSGTLEQYF	TGTGCCAGCAGCTTAAGCGGTAGCGGGACCCTCGAGCAGTACTTC
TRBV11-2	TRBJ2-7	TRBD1	CASSSYRGSSYEQYF	TGTGCCAGCAGCTCATACAGGGGCAGCTCCTACGAGCAGTACTTC
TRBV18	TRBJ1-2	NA	CASSPGGQDNYGYTF	TGTGCCAGCTCACCAGGGGGACAAGACAACTATGGCTACACCTTC
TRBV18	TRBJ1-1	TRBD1	CASSPDGTGDTEAFF	TGTGCCAGCTCACCAGATGGGACAGGGGACACTGAAGCTTTCTTT
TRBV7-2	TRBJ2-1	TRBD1	CASSLAWRGQGKNEQFF	TGTGCCAGCAGCTTAGCTTGGAGAGGACAGGGGAAGAATGAGCAGTTCTTC
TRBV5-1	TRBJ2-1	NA	CASSLGAQGEQFF	TGCGCCAGCAGCTTGGGGGCACAGGGAGAGCAGTTCTTC
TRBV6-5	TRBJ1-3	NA	CASRAGNTIYF	TGTGCCAGCCGGGCTGGAAACACCATATATTTT
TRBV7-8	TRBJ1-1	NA	CASSYQGSEAFF	TGTGCCAGCAGCTATCAGGGAAGTGAAGCTTTCTTT
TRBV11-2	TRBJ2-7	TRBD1	CASSQGDGAYEQYF	TGTGCCAGCAGCCAGGGGGACGGAGCCTACGAGCAGTACTTC
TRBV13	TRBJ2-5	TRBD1	CASTVGDRGFGETQYF	TGTGCCAGCACGGTAGGGGACAGGGGTTTCGGAGAGACCCAGTACTTC
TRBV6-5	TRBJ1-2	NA	CASSYSAVGSSGGYTF	TGTGCCAGCAGTTACTCGGCTGTCGGATCATCGGGTGGCTACACCTTC
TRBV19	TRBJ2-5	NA	CASSTSPETQYF	TGTGCCAGTAGTACGAGTCCGGAGACCCAGTACTTC
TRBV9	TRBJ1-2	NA	CASSSKPSGDTYGYTF	TGTGCCAGCAGCTCCAAACCCTCAGGGGACACCTATGGCTACACCTTC